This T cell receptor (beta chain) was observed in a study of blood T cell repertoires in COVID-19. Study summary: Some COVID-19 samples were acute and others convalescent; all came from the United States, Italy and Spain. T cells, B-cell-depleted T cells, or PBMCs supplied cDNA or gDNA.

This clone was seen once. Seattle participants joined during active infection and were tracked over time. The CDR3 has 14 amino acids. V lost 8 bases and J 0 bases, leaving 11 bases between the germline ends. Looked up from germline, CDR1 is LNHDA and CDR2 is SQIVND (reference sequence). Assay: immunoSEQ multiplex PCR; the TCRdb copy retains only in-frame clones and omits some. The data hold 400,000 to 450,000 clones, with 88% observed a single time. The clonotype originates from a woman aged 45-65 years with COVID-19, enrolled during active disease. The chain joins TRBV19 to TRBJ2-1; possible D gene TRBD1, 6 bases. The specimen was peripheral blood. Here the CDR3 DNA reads TGTGCCAGTGGACAGTTGAGCTCCTACAATGAGCAGTTCTTC. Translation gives CASGQLSSYNEQFF.